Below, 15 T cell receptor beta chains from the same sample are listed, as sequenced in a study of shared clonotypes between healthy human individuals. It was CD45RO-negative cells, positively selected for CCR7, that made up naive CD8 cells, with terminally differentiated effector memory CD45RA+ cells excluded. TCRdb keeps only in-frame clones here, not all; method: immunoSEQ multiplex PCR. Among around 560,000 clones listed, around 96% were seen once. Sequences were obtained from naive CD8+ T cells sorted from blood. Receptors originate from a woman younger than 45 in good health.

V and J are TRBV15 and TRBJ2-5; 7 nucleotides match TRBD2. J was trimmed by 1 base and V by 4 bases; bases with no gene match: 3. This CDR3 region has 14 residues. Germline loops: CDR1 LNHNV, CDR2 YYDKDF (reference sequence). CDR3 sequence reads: CATSTGGSQETQYF. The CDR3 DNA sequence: TGTGCCACCAGCACGGGGGGATCCCAAGAGACCCAGTACTTC.

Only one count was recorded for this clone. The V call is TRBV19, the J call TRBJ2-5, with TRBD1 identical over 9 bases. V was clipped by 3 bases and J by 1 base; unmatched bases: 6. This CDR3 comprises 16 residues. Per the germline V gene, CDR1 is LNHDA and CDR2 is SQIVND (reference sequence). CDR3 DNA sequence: TGTGCCAGTAGTATCTGGGGGACAGGGCCCCAAGAGACCCAGTACTTC. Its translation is CASSIWGTGPQETQYF.

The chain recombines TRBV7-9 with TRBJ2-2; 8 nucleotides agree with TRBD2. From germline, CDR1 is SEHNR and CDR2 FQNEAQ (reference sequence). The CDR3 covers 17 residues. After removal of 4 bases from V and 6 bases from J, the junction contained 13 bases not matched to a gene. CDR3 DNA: TGTGCCAGCAGCTCAAGGGGGGGACTAGAGGCGGCCGGGGAGCTGTTTTTT. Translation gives CASSSRGGLEAAGELFF.

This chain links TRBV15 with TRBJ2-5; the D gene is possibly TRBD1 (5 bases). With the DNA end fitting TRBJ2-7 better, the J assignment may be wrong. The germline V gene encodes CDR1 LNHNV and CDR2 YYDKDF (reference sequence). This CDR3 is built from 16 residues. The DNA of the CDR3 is TGTGCCACCAGCAGAGAATGGGGCGGATTCTCCTACGAGCAGTACTTC. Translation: CATSREWGGFSYEQYF.

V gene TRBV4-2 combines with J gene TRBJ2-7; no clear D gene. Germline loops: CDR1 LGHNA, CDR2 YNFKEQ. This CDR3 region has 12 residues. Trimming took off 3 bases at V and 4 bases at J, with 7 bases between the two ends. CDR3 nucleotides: TGTGCCAGCAGCCACCCCGCGTACGAGCAGTACTTC. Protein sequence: CASSHPAYEQYF.

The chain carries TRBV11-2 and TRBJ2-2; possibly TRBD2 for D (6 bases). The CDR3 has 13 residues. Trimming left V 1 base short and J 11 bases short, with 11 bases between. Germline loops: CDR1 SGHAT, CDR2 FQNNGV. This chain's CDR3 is CASSLGRGAELFF. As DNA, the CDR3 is TGTGCCAGCAGCTTAGGGAGGGGAGCCGAGCTGTTTTTT. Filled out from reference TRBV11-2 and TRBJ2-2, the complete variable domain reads EAGVAQSPRYKIIEKRQSVAFWCNPISGHATLYWYQQILGQGPKLLIQFQNNGVVDDSQLPKDRFSAERLKGVDSTLKIQPAKLEDSAVYLCASSLGRGAELFFGEGSRLTVL.

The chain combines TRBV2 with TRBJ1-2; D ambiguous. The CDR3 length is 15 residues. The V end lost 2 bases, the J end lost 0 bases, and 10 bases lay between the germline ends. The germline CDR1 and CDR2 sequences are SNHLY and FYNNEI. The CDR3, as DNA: TGTGCCAGCAGTGAATCCAGAATAGCTAACTATGGCTACACCTTC. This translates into CASSESRIANYGYTF.

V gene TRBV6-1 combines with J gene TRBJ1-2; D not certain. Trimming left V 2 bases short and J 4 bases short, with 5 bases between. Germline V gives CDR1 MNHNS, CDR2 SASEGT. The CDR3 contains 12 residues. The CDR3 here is CASSEKRYGYTF. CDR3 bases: TGTGCCAGCAGTGAAAAACGCTATGGCTACACCTTC.

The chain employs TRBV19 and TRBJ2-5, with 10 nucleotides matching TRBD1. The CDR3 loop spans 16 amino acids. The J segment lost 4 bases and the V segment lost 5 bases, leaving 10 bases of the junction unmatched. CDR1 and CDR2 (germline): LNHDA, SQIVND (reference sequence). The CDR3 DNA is TGTGCCAGTAGTGGGGGCTGGGACAGGGGCCGAGAGACCCAGTACTTC. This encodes CASSGGWDRGRETQYF.

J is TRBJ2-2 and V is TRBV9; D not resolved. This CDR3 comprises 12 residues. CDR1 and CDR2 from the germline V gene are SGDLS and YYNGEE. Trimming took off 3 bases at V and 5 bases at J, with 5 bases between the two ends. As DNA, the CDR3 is TGTGCCAGCAGCGCCCTGACCGGGGAGCTGTTTTTT. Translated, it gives CASSALTGELFF.

The CDR3 sequence is CASSGGPSGDEKLFF. The CDR3 DNA is TGTGCCAGCTCGGGCGGCCCCTCGGGAGATGAAAAACTGTTTTTT. J is TRBJ1-4 and V is TRBV28; D gene ambiguous. Germline V lookup: CDR1 MDHEN, CDR2 SYDVKM. V lost 8 bases and J lost 6, with 19 bases in between. CDR3 size: 15 residues.

The CDR3 is CASSRTVANTGELFF. CDR3 nucleotide sequence: TGTGCCAGCAGTCGGACAGTTGCGAACACCGGGGAGCTGTTTTTT. The V call is TRBV6-5, the J call TRBJ2-2, with D perhaps matching TRBD1 (6 bases). The ends were cut back, 5 bases at V and 0 bases at J, with 10 bases in the middle. The CDR3 consists of 15 residues. Germline V gene sequence: CDR1 MNHEY, CDR2 SVGAGI.

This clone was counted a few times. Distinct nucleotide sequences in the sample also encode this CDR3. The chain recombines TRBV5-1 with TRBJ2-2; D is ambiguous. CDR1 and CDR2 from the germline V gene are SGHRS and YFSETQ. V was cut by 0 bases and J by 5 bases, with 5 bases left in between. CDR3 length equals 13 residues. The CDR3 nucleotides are TGCGCCAGCAGCTTGGTGGGTACCGGGGAGCTGTTTTTT. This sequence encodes CASSLVGTGELFF.

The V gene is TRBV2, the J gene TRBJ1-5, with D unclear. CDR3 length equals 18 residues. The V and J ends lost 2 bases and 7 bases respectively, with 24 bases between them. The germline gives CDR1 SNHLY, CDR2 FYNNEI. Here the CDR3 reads CASSERPRLLPREQPQHF. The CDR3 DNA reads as TGTGCCAGCAGTGAAAGACCACGCCTTCTCCCCCGAGAGCAGCCCCAGCATTTT.

The CDR3 protein is CASRTSDSYNEQFF. In DNA form, the CDR3 reads TGCGCCAGCAGAACTAGCGACAGTTACAATGAGCAGTTCTTC. The chain combines TRBV5-1 with TRBJ2-1; TRBD2 matches 7 bases. V was clipped by 5 bases and J by 4 bases; unmatched bases: 6. This CDR3 region has 14 residues. The V gene's germline CDR1 is SGHRS and CDR2 YFSETQ.